This T cell receptor (beta chain) emerged from a study of cytomegalovirus exposure and HLA in healthy donors. Study findings and constraints: Some V segments could not be told apart, so they were left out, TRBV6-2 and TRBV6-3 among them.

As to this clone: Its target is not known.

Per germline, CDR1 SGHRS and CDR2 YFSETQ. The junction had 4 bases not matched to a gene; V was cut back by 8 bases and J by 0 bases. This CDR3 is built from 13 residues. 60 Vbeta and 13 Jbeta primers were used in PCR. Measured with immunoSEQ multiplex PCR; TCRdb has only the in-frame clones, and not every one. The table lists over 20,000 clones, 55% to 75% of them singletons. J is TRBJ1-2 and V is TRBV5-1, with 7 bases matching TRBD1. Sequenced sample: PBMCs. The sequence derives from a woman aged 45-60 years in good health and CMV-seronegative. As DNA, the CDR3 is TGCGCCAGTAGGCAGGGGGCTAACTATGGCTACACCTTC. It translates to CASRQGANYGYTF.